What follows are 24 T cell receptor beta chains derived from one specimen sequenced in a study of CD8+ T cells in alopecia areata. Extraction of RNA preceded its reverse transcription into cDNA, which served as the sequencing template. This table comes from immunoSEQ multiplex PCR, and its TCRdb copy is limited to in-frame clones, with some not included. The data contain 90,000 to 100,000 clones, roughly 64% of them singletons. Treatment denoted: oral pan-JAK inhibitor, 5-10 mg twice daily. The source was CD8+ T cells sorted from blood, collected at week 4, from a patient treated with tofacitinib. The receptors stem from a human donor with alopecia areata.

The chain recombines TRBV5-1 with TRBJ2-1, with 9 bases fitting TRBD1. V shed 7 bases and J 8 bases; nucleotides not matched to a gene: 7. From germline, CDR1 is SGHRS and CDR2 YFSETQ. The CDR3 has 13 residues. Here the CDR3 DNA reads TGCGCCAGCCGGGACAGGGTTTACCATGAGCAGTTCTTC. This gives the protein CASRDRVYHEQFF.

V and J are TRBV2 and TRBJ2-4; no firm D call. The germline V gene has CDR1 SNHLY and CDR2 FYNNEI. V lost 3 bases and J 0 bases, leaving 6 bases between the germline ends. This CDR3 has 14 residues. Here the CDR3 reads CASSEKLAKNIQYF. Written as DNA, the CDR3 is TGTGCCAGCAGTGAGAAACTAGCCAAAAACATTCAGTACTTC.

The chain is built from TRBV7-9 and TRBJ2-4; D unclear. The germline V and J ends were trimmed by 1 base and 0 bases, with 7 bases remaining between them. The CDR3 spans 15 residues. Germline-derived CDR1 and CDR2 are SEHNR and FQNEAQ (reference sequence). CDR3 region: CASSLVPKAKNIQYF. The CDR3 DNA sequence: TGTGCCAGCAGCTTAGTCCCCAAAGCCAAAAACATTCAGTACTTC.

This clone has just a few counts. V is TRBV29-1 and J is TRBJ2-3, with D perhaps TRBD1 (5 bases). CDR1 is SQVTM and CDR2 is ANQGSEA in the germline V gene. This CDR3 is 14 amino acids long. Trimming stripped 4 bases from V and 6 bases from J, with 17 bases between. CDR3 protein: CSVVYSGFGDTQYF. CDR3 nucleotides: TGCAGCGTTGTTTATTCAGGGTTCGGGGATACGCAGTATTTT.

The V call is TRBV5-6, the J call TRBJ2-7; 9 positions match TRBD1. CDR3 length: 17 amino acids. Germline loops: CDR1 SGHDT, CDR2 YYEEEE. J lost 0 bases, V lost 4 bases, and 11 bases had no gene match. CDR3 in amino acids: CASSAIDRGRSSYEQYF. DNA for the CDR3: TGTGCCAGCAGCGCAATAGACAGGGGGAGAAGCTCCTACGAGCAGTACTTC.

The chain uses TRBV7-9 and TRBJ2-6; D is perhaps TRBD1 or TRBD2 (5 bases each). Trimming took 1 base from V and 3 from J, leaving 16 bases between them. CDR1 is SEHNR, CDR2 FQNEAQ, per germline (reference sequence). The CDR3 is 18 residues long. The CDR3 DNA sequence: TGTGCCAGCAGCTTAGGGGACCGCAGTTATGTTGGGGCCAACGTCCTGACTTTC. Residues: CASSLGDRSYVGANVLTF.

The V call is TRBV6-6, the J call TRBJ2-7, with D possibly matching TRBD1 (6 bases). The CDR3 has 15 amino acids. CDR1 is MNHNY and CDR2 is SVGAGI in the germline V gene (reference sequence). Deletions cut 0 bases from V and 3 bases from J, with 12 bases between. The CDR3 protein is CASSYSIGQIYEQYF. DNA of the CDR3: TGTGCCAGCAGTTACTCGATCGGACAGATCTACGAGCAGTACTTC.

This chain uses TRBV30 with TRBJ2-3; D might be TRBD2 (5 bases). Germline CDR1 is GTSNPN and CDR2 is SVGIG (reference sequence). This CDR3 spans 14 amino acids. V shed 2 bases and J shed 2 bases, with 11 bases lying between them. The CDR3 sequence is CAWSKTINTDTQYF. As DNA, the CDR3 is TGTGCCTGGAGTAAGACTATCAACACAGATACGCAGTATTTT. Drawing the rest from reference TRBV30 and TRBJ2-3, the complete variable domain is SQTIHQWPATLVQPVGSPLSLECTVEGTSNPNLYWYRQAAGRGLQLLFYSVGIGQISSEVPQNLSASRPQDRQFILSSKKLLLSDSGFYLCAWSKTINTDTQYFGPGTRLTVL.

The V call is TRBV5-1, the J call TRBJ2-5, with 8 positions matching TRBD2. Germline assignment: CDR1 SGHRS and CDR2 YFSETQ. The CDR3 length is 17 residues. J was trimmed by 2 bases and V by 3 bases; bases with no gene match: 12. CDR3 nucleotides: TGCGCCAGCAGCTCGCCTTGGGGGCGGGAGGATCAAGAGACCCAGTACTTC. Residues: CASSSPWGREDQETQYF.

The chain has TRBV28 and TRBJ2-3; 10 bases are shared with TRBD2. After removal of 4 bases from V and 2 bases from J, the junction contained 6 bases not matched to a gene. This CDR3 contains 16 residues. Germline V CDR1 and CDR2: MDHEN, SYDVKM. CDR3 residues: CASSSRLAGDTDTQYF. The CDR3 nucleotides are TGTGCCAGCAGTTCTCGACTAGCGGGCGACACAGATACGCAGTATTTT.

The CDR3 coding sequence is TGTGCCAGCAGCTTATCGGGGGGGAACTCCTACAATGAGCAGTTCTTC. It specifies CASSLSGGNSYNEQFF. The chain links TRBV7-9 to TRBJ2-1, with TRBD2 identical over 8 bases. The CDR3 runs 16 residues. The germline V gene encodes CDR1 SEHNR and CDR2 FQNEAQ (reference sequence). J was trimmed by 0 bases and V by 2 bases; bases with no gene match: 3.

The genes are TRBV5-1 and TRBJ2-7, with D unresolved. The CDR3 covers 13 residues. V lost 2 bases, J lost 4 bases, and 10 bases lay in between. The germline V gene has CDR1 SGHRS and CDR2 YFSETQ. The chain's CDR3 is CASSFLGRYEQYF. The DNA of the CDR3 is TGCGCCAGCAGCTTTTTAGGAAGGTACGAGCAGTACTTC.

Comments on this clone: The same CDR3 can be traced to other DNA sequences in this sample. The V call is TRBV5-6, the J call TRBJ1-1; D is undetermined. V was pared by 2 bases and J by 1 base, with 9 bases between. This CDR3 comprises 14 residues. Germline CDR1 SGHDT, CDR2 YYEEEE. CDR3 sequence reads: CASSFSGSNTEAFF. The DNA for the CDR3 is TGTGCCAGCAGCTTTTCGGGTTCGAACACTGAAGCTTTCTTT.

J is TRBJ2-3 and V is TRBV2; TRBD2 aligns across 8 bases. Germline CDR1 SNHLY, CDR2 FYNNEI. With 8 bases clipped from V and 6 bases from J, the junction kept 10 bases outside the gene matches. This CDR3 spans 14 amino acids. CDR3 residues: CASRGLAVDDTQYF. CDR3 nucleotides: TGTGCCAGCCGTGGACTAGCTGTAGATGATACGCAGTATTTT.

This clone was recorded a few times. The V gene is TRBV4-1, the J gene TRBJ2-7; D is uncertain. CDR3 length: 15 residues. Germline values: CDR1 MGHRA, CDR2 YSYEKL. The V gene lost 3 bases and the J gene lost 1 base, with 13 bases spanning the gap. The DNA for the CDR3 is TGCGCCAGCAGCCAGTCGTTTACGTCTTCCTACGAGCAGTACTTC. Its translation: CASSQSFTSSYEQYF.

V gene TRBV28 combines with J gene TRBJ1-5; D gene uncertain. Germline V lookup: CDR1 MDHEN, CDR2 SYDVKM. V was pared by 3 bases and J by 6 bases, with 6 bases between. The CDR3 extends over 12 amino acids. CDR3 amino acids: CASSFGVQPQHF. DNA for the CDR3: TGTGCCAGCAGTTTCGGGGTTCAGCCCCAGCATTTT.

This chain joins TRBV19 and TRBJ1-1; D not certain. The CDR3 contains 11 residues. Germline assignment: CDR1 LNHDA and CDR2 SQIVND (reference sequence). V was clipped by 9 bases and J by 1 base, with 6 bases between them. The CDR3 loop reads CARDRNTEAFF. CDR3 in DNA: TGTGCCAGAGACCGGAACACTGAAGCTTTCTTT.

This chain uses TRBV5-4 with TRBJ1-4, with D uncertain. The CDR3 length is 12 residues. Trimming cost V 4 bases and J 1 base, with 2 bases left between them. Per the germline V gene, CDR1 is SGHNT and CDR2 is YYREEE (reference sequence). The CDR3: CASSRTNEKLFF. The CDR3, as DNA: TGTGCCAGCAGCCGAACTAATGAAAAACTGTTTTTT.

This clone was detected only a few times. The CDR3 loop reads CARKDPRGTDTQYF. CDR3 sequence (DNA): TGTGCCAGAAAGGACCCGAGGGGCACAGATACGCAGTATTTT. The V gene is TRBV2, the J gene TRBJ2-3; TRBD2 is a possible D gene (5 bases). The CDR3 extends over 14 amino acids. V gave up 9 bases and J gave up 1 base, with 14 bases separating them. The germline V gene has CDR1 SNHLY and CDR2 FYNNEI.

J is TRBJ2-3 and V is TRBV2; D perhaps matches TRBD1 (6 bases). This CDR3 is 15 amino acids long. Germline assignment: CDR1 SNHLY and CDR2 FYNNEI. V was cut by 5 bases and J by 0 bases, with 12 bases left in between. As DNA, the CDR3 is TGTGCCAGCAGTCCACAGGGTATAAGCACAGATACGCAGTATTTT. Translation gives CASSPQGISTDTQYF.

This clone was observed a single time. The V and J genes are TRBV30 and TRBJ1-1; a possible D gene is TRBD1 (5 bases). This CDR3 spans 14 amino acids. Looked up from germline, CDR1 is GTSNPN and CDR2 is SVGIG (reference sequence). Trimming left V 3 bases short and J 2 bases short, with 13 bases between. As DNA, the CDR3 is TGTGCCTGGAGCCGATGGGGGGATAACACTGAAGCTTTCTTT. Translated: CAWSRWGDNTEAFF. Based on the CDR3 plus reference TRBV30 and TRBJ1-1, the full variable domain is SQTIHQWPATLVQPVGSPLSLECTVEGTSNPNLYWYRQAAGRGLQLLFYSVGIGQISSEVPQNLSASRPQDRQFILSSKKLLLSDSGFYLCAWSRWGDNTEAFFGQGTRLTVV.

This clone was seen a handful of times. The chain links TRBV9 to TRBJ2-3; TRBD2 agrees at 16 bases. From germline, CDR1 is SGDLS and CDR2 YYNGEE. The V segment lost 3 bases and the J segment 1 base; nucleotides outside the gene matches: 14. The CDR3 is 21 amino acids. The chain's CDR3 is CASSGPSSGTSGGAGTDTQYF. CDR3 DNA sequence: TGTGCCAGCAGCGGACCCTCCTCCGGGACTAGCGGGGGGGCGGGCACAGATACGCAGTATTTT.

The chain employs TRBV6-4 and TRBJ2-1; D might be TRBD1 (5 bases). V was shortened by 4 bases and J by 5 bases, with 12 bases between the two germline ends. This CDR3 is 14 amino acids long. Germline V CDR1 and CDR2: MRHNA, SNTAGT. The CDR3 region has the DNA TGTGCCAGCAGTGTGGGCTTAGGGGACAATGAGCAGTTCTTC. Encoded protein: CASSVGLGDNEQFF.

The rearrangement uses TRBV5-1 and TRBJ2-1, with 14 bases fitting TRBD2. The J segment lost 4 bases and the V segment lost 3 bases, leaving 0 bases of the junction unmatched. The CDR3 sequence is 15 residues long. Germline CDR1 reads SGHRS; CDR2 reads YFSETQ. CDR3 amino acids: CASSWTSGGYNEQFF. As DNA, the CDR3 is TGCGCCAGCAGCTGGACTAGCGGGGGGTACAATGAGCAGTTCTTC.